A selection of T cell receptor beta chains follows, all from one sample in a study of T cells in localized non-small cell lung cancer. Using immunoSEQ multiplex PCR, the repertoire was profiled, and TCRdb retains in-frame clones only, with some absent. The profile shows roughly 50,000 clones, about 80% of them singletons. The specimen was peripheral blood, collected before any cancer treatment. The receptors here all came from a female donor over 55 with stage II squamous cell lung carcinoma. CDR3s include the opening cysteine and the closing phenylalanine or tryptophan. D genes are given only for firm matches. Clone size, where shown, is once, few, many, or a class for clones that have expanded.

j_gene: TRBJ2-3; d_gene: -; abundance: -; v_gene: TRBV4-2; CDR3aa: CASSQGTSGARNTDTQYF; CDR3nt: TGTGCCAGCAGCCAAGGAACCTCCGGGGCCCGAAACACAGATACGCAGTATTTT
j_gene: TRBJ2-5; d_gene: -; abundance: -; v_gene: TRBV14; CDR3aa: CASSQDGIRETQYF; CDR3nt: TGTGCCAGCAGCCAGGATGGGATCCGGGAGACCCAGTACTTC
j_gene: TRBJ2-3; d_gene: TRBD2; abundance: -; v_gene: TRBV5-4; CDR3aa: CASSIGTSGGADTQYF; CDR3nt: TGTGCCAGCAGCATCGGGACTAGCGGGGGGGCTGATACGCAGTATTTT
j_gene: TRBJ1-6; d_gene: TRBD1; abundance: -; v_gene: TRBV28; CDR3aa: CASSSSDRVGSPLHF; CDR3nt: TGTGCCAGCAGTTCCTCAGACAGGGTCGGCTCACCCCTCCACTTT
j_gene: TRBJ2-7; d_gene: -; abundance: once; v_gene: TRBV6-1; CDR3aa: CASSTTGSSDEQYF; CDR3nt: TGTGCCAGCAGTACTACAGGGTCTTCGGACGAGCAGTACTTC
j_gene: TRBJ2-1; d_gene: -; abundance: -; v_gene: TRBV5-1; CDR3aa: CASSSYGAPAGNEQFF; CDR3nt: TGCGCCAGCAGCAGTTATGGGGCACCTGCAGGGAATGAGCAGTTCTTC
j_gene: TRBJ1-1; d_gene: -; abundance: few; v_gene: TRBV6-5; CDR3aa: CASFGTTNTEAFF; CDR3nt: TGTGCCAGCTTCGGGACAACGAACACTGAAGCTTTCTTT
j_gene: TRBJ2-7; d_gene: -; abundance: -; v_gene: TRBV7-9; CDR3aa: CASSLSYEQYF; CDR3nt: TGTGCCAGCAGCTTAAGCTACGAGCAGTACTTC
j_gene: TRBJ2-7; d_gene: TRBD1; abundance: -; v_gene: TRBV28; CDR3aa: CASRLQQGSYEQYF; CDR3nt: TGTGCCAGCAGACTACAACAGGGGTCCTACGAGCAGTACTTC
j_gene: TRBJ2-3; d_gene: TRBD2; abundance: -; v_gene: TRBV4-3; CDR3aa: CASSQDLGRGEGSTQYF; CDR3nt: TGCGCCAGCAGCCAAGACCTTGGGCGGGGGGAAGGGAGTACGCAGTATTTT
j_gene: TRBJ1-2; d_gene: -; abundance: -; v_gene: TRBV30; CDR3aa: CAWTGQPGVPNYGYTF; CDR3nt: TGTGCCTGGACCGGACAACCAGGGGTACCTAACTATGGCTACACCTTC
j_gene: TRBJ1-6; d_gene: -; abundance: -; v_gene: TRBV6-6; CDR3aa: CASSYSIAHNSPLHF; CDR3nt: TGTGCCAGCAGTTACTCGATCGCCCATAATTCACCCCTCCACTTT
j_gene: TRBJ1-6; d_gene: -; abundance: -; v_gene: TRBV27; CDR3aa: CASSTPGGYNSPLHF; CDR3nt: TGTGCCAGCAGTACCCCCGGGGGCTATAATTCACCCCTCCACTTT
j_gene: TRBJ1-3; d_gene: -; abundance: -; v_gene: TRBV9; CDR3aa: CASSVVGGGSGNTIYF; CDR3nt: TGTGCCAGCAGCGTCGTCGGGGGCGGCTCTGGAAACACCATATATTTT
j_gene: TRBJ2-2; d_gene: TRBD1; abundance: -; v_gene: TRBV9; CDR3aa: CASSLGQGTGELFF; CDR3nt: TGTGCCAGCAGCCTCGGACAGGGAACCGGGGAGCTGTTTTTT
j_gene: TRBJ1-1; d_gene: TRBD1; abundance: -; v_gene: TRBV19; CDR3aa: CASSERDRIILNTEAFF; CDR3nt: TGTGCCAGTAGTGAAAGGGACAGAATCATTTTGAACACTGAAGCTTTCTTT
j_gene: TRBJ2-6; d_gene: -; abundance: -; v_gene: TRBV30; CDR3aa: CAWSILTQGDGANVLTF; CDR3nt: TGTGCCTGGAGTATCTTGACACAGGGTGACGGGGCCAACGTCCTGACTTTC
j_gene: TRBJ1-5; d_gene: -; abundance: -; v_gene: TRBV19; CDR3aa: CASSIPAGVLSNQPQHF; CDR3nt: TGTGCCAGTAGTATCCCGGCAGGGGTTTTGAGCAATCAGCCCCAGCATTTT
j_gene: TRBJ1-6; d_gene: -; abundance: -; v_gene: TRBV6-5; CDR3aa: CASSFEGRSPLHF; CDR3nt: TGTGCCAGCAGTTTCGAGGGGAGGTCACCCCTCCACTTT
j_gene: TRBJ1-5; d_gene: -; abundance: -; v_gene: TRBV6-5; CDR3aa: CASRRIFNQPQHF; CDR3nt: TGTGCCAGCAGACGAATTTTCAATCAGCCCCAGCATTTT
j_gene: TRBJ1-5; d_gene: -; abundance: -; v_gene: TRBV30; CDR3aa: CAWSSGNGQPQHF; CDR3nt: TGTGCCTGGAGTTCGGGGAACGGACAGCCCCAGCATTTT
j_gene: TRBJ1-5; d_gene: TRBD1; abundance: -; v_gene: TRBV30; CDR3aa: CAWSAPDRLARPQHF; CDR3nt: TGTGCCTGGAGTGCCCCGGACAGGCTTGCTCGGCCCCAGCATTTT
j_gene: TRBJ1-1; d_gene: -; abundance: -; v_gene: TRBV10-3; CDR3aa: CAITDPGMNTEAFF; CDR3nt: TGTGCCATCACCGACCCGGGGATGAACACTGAAGCTTTCTTT
j_gene: TRBJ2-7; d_gene: -; abundance: -; v_gene: TRBV19; CDR3aa: CASNPAANSYEQYF; CDR3nt: TGTGCCAGTAACCCTGCCGCCAACTCCTACGAGCAGTACTTC
j_gene: TRBJ2-7; d_gene: -; abundance: -; v_gene: TRBV6-6; CDR3aa: CASSYSGGPNPYEQYF; CDR3nt: TGTGCCAGCAGTTACTCGGGGGGGCCGAATCCCTACGAGCAGTACTTC
j_gene: TRBJ2-3; d_gene: TRBD1; abundance: once; v_gene: TRBV5-1; CDR3aa: CASSAPGQGGDTQYF; CDR3nt: TGCGCCAGCAGCGCTCCGGGACAGGGAGGAGATACGCAGTATTTT
j_gene: TRBJ2-1; d_gene: TRBD2; abundance: few; v_gene: TRBV27; CDR3aa: CASSGLAGGRFSYNEQFF; CDR3nt: TGTGCCAGCAGTGGACTAGCGGGGGGACGATTCTCCTACAATGAGCAGTTCTTC
j_gene: TRBJ2-7; d_gene: TRBD1; abundance: once; v_gene: TRBV29-1; CDR3aa: CSVRQGTYEQYF; CDR3nt: TGCAGCGTTAGACAGGGCACCTACGAGCAGTACTTC
j_gene: TRBJ2-2; d_gene: -; abundance: -; v_gene: TRBV29-1; CDR3aa: CSVGDTNTGELFF; CDR3nt: TGCAGCGTTGGGGACACGAACACCGGGGAGCTGTTTTTT
j_gene: TRBJ2-7; d_gene: TRBD2; abundance: -; v_gene: TRBV5-1; CDR3aa: CASSPGGVAGAYEQYF; CDR3nt: TGCGCCAGCAGCCCGGGGGGGGTAGCGGGCGCCTACGAGCAGTACTTC
j_gene: TRBJ1-6; d_gene: TRBD1; abundance: -; v_gene: TRBV11-2; CDR3aa: CASSSGQANNSPLHF; CDR3nt: TGTGCCAGCAGCTCCGGACAGGCTAATAATTCACCCCTCCACTTT
j_gene: TRBJ2-5; d_gene: -; abundance: -; v_gene: TRBV5-1; CDR3aa: CASSLEVPSEETQYF; CDR3nt: TGCGCCAGCAGCTTGGAAGTTCCTAGCGAAGAGACCCAGTACTTC
j_gene: TRBJ2-4; d_gene: TRBD2; abundance: -; v_gene: TRBV11-2; CDR3aa: CASSFLAGGTKNIQYF; CDR3nt: TGTGCCAGCAGCTTCCTAGCGGGGGGTACCAAAAACATTCAGTACTTC
j_gene: TRBJ2-3; d_gene: TRBD2; abundance: -; v_gene: TRBV5-4; CDR3aa: CASSGAGGQRDTQYF; CDR3nt: TGTGCCAGCAGTGGAGCGGGGGGGCAAAGAGATACGCAGTATTTT
j_gene: TRBJ2-2; d_gene: TRBD1; abundance: few; v_gene: TRBV25-1; CDR3aa: CASSLGTGRTGELFF; CDR3nt: TGTGCCAGCAGCCTCGGGACAGGGAGAACCGGGGAGCTGTTTTTT
j_gene: TRBJ1-1; d_gene: TRBD1; abundance: -; v_gene: TRBV6-1; CDR3aa: CASSQPGQGDTEAFF; CDR3nt: TGTGCCAGCAGTCAACCGGGACAGGGAGACACTGAAGCTTTCTTT
j_gene: TRBJ2-5; d_gene: TRBD2; abundance: -; v_gene: TRBV5-6; CDR3aa: CASTLAGGRETQYF; CDR3nt: TGTGCCAGCACCCTAGCGGGGGGGCGAGAGACCCAGTACTTC
j_gene: TRBJ1-5; d_gene: TRBD1; abundance: -; v_gene: TRBV28; CDR3aa: CASSLVGTGTIQNQPQHF; CDR3nt: TGTGCCAGCAGCCTGGTCGGGACAGGAACCATTCAGAATCAGCCCCAGCATTTT
j_gene: TRBJ1-2; d_gene: -; abundance: -; v_gene: TRBV6-6; CDR3aa: CATSKQGKRGYTF; CDR3nt: TGTGCCACCTCGAAACAGGGAAAACGTGGCTACACCTTC
j_gene: TRBJ2-7; d_gene: -; abundance: -; v_gene: TRBV5-1; CDR3aa: CASSLPGPQYF; CDR3nt: TGCGCCAGCAGCTTGCCGGGGCCTCAGTACTTC
j_gene: TRBJ1-2; d_gene: -; abundance: -; v_gene: TRBV7-9; CDR3aa: CASSRRTDYGYTF; CDR3nt: TGTGCCAGCAGCCGTCGGACAGACTATGGCTACACCTTC
j_gene: TRBJ1-1; d_gene: TRBD1; abundance: -; v_gene: TRBV18; CDR3aa: CASSPNTGGTEAFF; CDR3nt: TGTGCCAGCTCACCGAACACAGGGGGCACTGAAGCTTTCTTT
j_gene: TRBJ1-4; d_gene: -; abundance: -; v_gene: TRBV7-2; CDR3aa: CASSLARGGNEKLFF; CDR3nt: TGTGCCAGCAGCTTAGCGCGGGGAGGGAATGAAAAACTGTTTTTT
j_gene: TRBJ1-6; d_gene: -; abundance: -; v_gene: TRBV19; CDR3aa: CASSIGGKGNSPLHF; CDR3nt: TGTGCCAGTAGTATCGGGGGGAAGGGTAATTCACCCCTCCACTTT
j_gene: TRBJ2-2; d_gene: -; abundance: -; v_gene: TRBV10-2; CDR3aa: CASSLTGTGELFF; CDR3nt: TGCGCCAGCAGTTTGACAGGAACCGGGGAGCTGTTTTTT
j_gene: TRBJ1-5; d_gene: -; abundance: -; v_gene: TRBV2; CDR3aa: CASTRVRDEQPQHF; CDR3nt: TGTGCCAGCACCAGGGTGAGGGACGAGCAGCCCCAGCATTTT
j_gene: TRBJ2-1; d_gene: -; abundance: -; v_gene: TRBV11-3; CDR3aa: CASSSSTFGVGNEQFF; CDR3nt: TGTGCCAGCAGCTCGTCGACATTCGGAGTAGGGAATGAGCAGTTCTTC
j_gene: TRBJ1-6; d_gene: TRBD1; abundance: -; v_gene: TRBV4-3; CDR3aa: CASSQGGDRGSSPLHF; CDR3nt: TGCGCCAGCAGCCAAGGAGGGGACAGAGGAAGCTCACCCCTCCACTTT
j_gene: TRBJ1-2; d_gene: TRBD1; abundance: -; v_gene: TRBV6-1; CDR3aa: CASSDLGQGRGGYTF; CDR3nt: TGTGCCAGCAGTGACCTAGGACAGGGAAGGGGGGGCTACACCTTC
j_gene: TRBJ2-2; d_gene: TRBD1; abundance: -; v_gene: TRBV29-1; CDR3aa: CSVKGQKLANTGELFF; CDR3nt: TGCAGCGTTAAGGGACAGAAGCTTGCGAACACCGGGGAGCTGTTTTTT
j_gene: TRBJ1-1; d_gene: TRBD1; abundance: -; v_gene: TRBV27; CDR3aa: CASSNLRDRVSDTEAFF; CDR3nt: TGTGCCAGCAGCAACCTTCGGGACAGGGTTTCGGACACTGAAGCTTTCTTT
j_gene: TRBJ2-1; d_gene: TRBD2; abundance: -; v_gene: TRBV29-1; CDR3aa: CSAGTSGNNEQFF; CDR3nt: TGCAGCGCCGGGACTAGCGGCAACAATGAGCAGTTCTTC
j_gene: TRBJ2-5; d_gene: TRBD1; abundance: -; v_gene: TRBV5-1; CDR3aa: CASSPTGSWETQYF; CDR3nt: TGCGCCAGCAGCCCGACAGGGTCGTGGGAGACCCAGTACTTC